The following is a T cell receptor beta chain sequence with its context. The record originates from a study of blood T cell repertoires in COVID-19. For the study at large: Samples taken during acute and convalescent COVID-19 were collected in the United States, Italy and Spain. T cells, B-cell-depleted T cells, or PBMCs provided the cDNA or gDNA that served as material.

There are 15 residues in the CDR3. V dropped 3 bases and J dropped 5; count of bases not matched to a gene: 5. Germline CDR1 is KGHSH and CDR2 is LQKENI. As processed by the authors: Reference gene primer amplification yielded estimated nucleated cell counts. Sequenced by immunoSEQ multiplex PCR; TCRdb stores in-frame clones only, minus some. The D gene and trimming were derived from the DNA, and the V and J assignments and clone size from that table. The table includes about 64,000 clones, 82% detected once. The source material was peripheral blood. The V call is TRBV18, the J call TRBJ2-1, with 9 positions matching TRBD2. The clonotype was recovered from a human donor in a cohort sampled during active COVID-19. CDR3: CASSPWRGGDNEQFF. The CDR3 DNA reads TGTGCCAGCTCACCGTGGCGGGGGGGCGACAATGAGCAGTTCTTC.